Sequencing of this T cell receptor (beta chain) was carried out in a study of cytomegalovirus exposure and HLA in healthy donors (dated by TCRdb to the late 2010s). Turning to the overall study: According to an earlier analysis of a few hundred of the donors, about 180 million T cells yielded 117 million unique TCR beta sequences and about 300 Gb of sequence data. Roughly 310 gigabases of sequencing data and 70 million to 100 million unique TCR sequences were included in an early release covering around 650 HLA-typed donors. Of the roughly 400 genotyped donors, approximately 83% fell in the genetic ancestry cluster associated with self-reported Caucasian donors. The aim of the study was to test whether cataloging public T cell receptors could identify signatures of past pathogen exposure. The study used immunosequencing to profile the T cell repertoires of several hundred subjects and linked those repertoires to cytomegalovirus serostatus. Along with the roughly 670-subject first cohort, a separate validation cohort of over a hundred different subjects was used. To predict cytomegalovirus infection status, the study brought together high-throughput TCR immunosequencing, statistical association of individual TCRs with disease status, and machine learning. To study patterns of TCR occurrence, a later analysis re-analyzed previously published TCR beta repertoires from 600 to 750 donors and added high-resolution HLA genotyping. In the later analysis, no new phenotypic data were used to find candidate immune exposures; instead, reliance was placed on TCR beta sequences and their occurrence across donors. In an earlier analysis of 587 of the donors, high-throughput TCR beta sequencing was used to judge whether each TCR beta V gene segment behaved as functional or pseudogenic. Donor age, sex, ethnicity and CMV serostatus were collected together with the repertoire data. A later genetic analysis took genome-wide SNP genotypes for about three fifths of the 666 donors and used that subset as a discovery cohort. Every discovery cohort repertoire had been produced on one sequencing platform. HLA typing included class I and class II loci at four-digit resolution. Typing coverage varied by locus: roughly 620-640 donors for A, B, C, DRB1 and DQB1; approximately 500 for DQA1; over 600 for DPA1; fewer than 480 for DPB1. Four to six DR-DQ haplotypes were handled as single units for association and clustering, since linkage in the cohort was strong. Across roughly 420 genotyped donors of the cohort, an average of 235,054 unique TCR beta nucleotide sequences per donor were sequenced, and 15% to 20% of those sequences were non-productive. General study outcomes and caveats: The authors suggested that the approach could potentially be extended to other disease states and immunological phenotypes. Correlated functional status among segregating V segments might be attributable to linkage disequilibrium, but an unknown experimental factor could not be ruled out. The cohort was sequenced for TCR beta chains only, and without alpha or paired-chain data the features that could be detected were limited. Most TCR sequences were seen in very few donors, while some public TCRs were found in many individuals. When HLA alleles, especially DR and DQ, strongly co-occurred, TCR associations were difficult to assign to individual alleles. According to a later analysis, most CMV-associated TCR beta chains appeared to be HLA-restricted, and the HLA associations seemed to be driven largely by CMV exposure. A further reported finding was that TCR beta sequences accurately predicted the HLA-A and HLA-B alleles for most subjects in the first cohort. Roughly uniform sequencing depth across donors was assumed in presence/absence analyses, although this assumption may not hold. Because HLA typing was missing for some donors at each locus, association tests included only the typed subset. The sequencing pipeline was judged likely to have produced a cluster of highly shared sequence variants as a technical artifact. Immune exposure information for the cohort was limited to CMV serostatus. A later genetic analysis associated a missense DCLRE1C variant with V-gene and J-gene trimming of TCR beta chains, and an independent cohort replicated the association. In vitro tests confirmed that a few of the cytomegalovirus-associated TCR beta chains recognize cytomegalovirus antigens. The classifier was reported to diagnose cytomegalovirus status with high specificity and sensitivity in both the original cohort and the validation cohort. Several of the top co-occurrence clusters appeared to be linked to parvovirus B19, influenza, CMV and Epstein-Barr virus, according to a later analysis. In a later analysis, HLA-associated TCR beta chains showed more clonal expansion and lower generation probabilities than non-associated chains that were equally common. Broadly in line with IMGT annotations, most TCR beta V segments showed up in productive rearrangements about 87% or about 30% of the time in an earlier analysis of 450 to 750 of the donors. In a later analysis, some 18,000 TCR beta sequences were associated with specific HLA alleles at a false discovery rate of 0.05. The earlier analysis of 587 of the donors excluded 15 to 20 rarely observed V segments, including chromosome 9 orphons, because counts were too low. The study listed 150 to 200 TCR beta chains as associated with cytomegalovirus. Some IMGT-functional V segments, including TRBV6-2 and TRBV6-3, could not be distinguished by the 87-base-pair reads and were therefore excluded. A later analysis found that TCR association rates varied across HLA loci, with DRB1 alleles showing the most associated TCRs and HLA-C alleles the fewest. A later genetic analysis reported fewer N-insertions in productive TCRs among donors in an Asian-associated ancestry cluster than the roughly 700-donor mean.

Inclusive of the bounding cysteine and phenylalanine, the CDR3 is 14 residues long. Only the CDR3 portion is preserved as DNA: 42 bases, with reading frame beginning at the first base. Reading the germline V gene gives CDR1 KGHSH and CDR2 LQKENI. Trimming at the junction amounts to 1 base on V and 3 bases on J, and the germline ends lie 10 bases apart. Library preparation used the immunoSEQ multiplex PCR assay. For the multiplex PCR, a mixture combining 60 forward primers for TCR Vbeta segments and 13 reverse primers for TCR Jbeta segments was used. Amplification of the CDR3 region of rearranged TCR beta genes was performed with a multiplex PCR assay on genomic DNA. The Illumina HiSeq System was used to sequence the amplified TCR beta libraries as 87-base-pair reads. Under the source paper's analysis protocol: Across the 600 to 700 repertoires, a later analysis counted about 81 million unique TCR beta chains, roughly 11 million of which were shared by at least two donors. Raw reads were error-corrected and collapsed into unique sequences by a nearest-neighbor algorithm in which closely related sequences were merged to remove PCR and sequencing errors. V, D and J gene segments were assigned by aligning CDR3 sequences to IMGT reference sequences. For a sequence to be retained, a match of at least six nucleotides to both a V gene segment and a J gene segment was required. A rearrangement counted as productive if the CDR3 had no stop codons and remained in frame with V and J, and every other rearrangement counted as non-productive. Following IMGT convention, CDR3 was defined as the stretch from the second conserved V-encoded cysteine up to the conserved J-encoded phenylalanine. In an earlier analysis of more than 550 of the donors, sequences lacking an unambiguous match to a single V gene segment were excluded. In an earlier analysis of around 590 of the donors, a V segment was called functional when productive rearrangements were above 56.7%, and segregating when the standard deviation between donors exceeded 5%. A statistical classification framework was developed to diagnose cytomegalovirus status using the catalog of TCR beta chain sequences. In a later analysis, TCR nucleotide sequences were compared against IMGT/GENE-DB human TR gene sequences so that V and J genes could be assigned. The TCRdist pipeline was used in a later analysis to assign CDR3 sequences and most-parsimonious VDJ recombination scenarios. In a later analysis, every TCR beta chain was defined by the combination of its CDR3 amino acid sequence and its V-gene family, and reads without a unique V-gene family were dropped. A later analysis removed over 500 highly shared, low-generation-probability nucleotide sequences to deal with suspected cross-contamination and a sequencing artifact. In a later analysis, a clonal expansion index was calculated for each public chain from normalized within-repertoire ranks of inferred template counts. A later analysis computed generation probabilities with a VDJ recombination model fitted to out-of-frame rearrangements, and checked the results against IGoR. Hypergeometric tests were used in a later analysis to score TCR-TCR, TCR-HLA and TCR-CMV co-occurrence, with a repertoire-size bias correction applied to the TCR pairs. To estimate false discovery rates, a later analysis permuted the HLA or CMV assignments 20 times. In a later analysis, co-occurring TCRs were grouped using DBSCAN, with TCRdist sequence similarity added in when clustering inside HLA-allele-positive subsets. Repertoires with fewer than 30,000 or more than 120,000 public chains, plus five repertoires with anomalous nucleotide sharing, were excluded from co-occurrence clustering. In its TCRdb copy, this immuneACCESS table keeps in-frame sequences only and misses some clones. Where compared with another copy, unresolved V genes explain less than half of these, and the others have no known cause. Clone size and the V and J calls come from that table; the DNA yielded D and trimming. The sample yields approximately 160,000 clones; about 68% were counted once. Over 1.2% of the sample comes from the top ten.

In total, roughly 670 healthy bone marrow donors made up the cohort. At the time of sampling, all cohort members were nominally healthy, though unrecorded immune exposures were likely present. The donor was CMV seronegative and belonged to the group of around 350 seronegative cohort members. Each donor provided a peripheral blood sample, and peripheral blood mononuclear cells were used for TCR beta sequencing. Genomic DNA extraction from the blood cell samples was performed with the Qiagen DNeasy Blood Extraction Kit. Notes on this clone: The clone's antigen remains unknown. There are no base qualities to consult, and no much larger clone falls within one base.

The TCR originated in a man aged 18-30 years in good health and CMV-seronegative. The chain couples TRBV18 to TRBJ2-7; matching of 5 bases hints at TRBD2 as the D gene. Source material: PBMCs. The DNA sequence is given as TGTGCCAGCTCACCACTCCGGGATCACTACGAGCAGTACTTC. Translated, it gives CASSPLRDHYEQYF.